This passage covers 25 T cell receptor beta chains from one sample sequenced in a study of blood T cells in healthy people across ages. The use of a sample-barcoded 5' primer and a J-beta primer mix characterized a second PCR of roughly 6 to 12 cycles. MiXCR, run by TCRdb on the 5' RACE reads, gives a single entry per CDR3 protein. The repertoire holds 650,000 to 1,000,000 distinct CDR3 sequences, with about 46% as singletons. What was sequenced was blood. These receptors were taken from a man of 80 years or more in good health.

Only a few counts were recorded for this clonotype. The chain employs TRBV6-2 or TRBV6-3 and TRBJ2-1, with 7 bases that match TRBD2. Germline V lookup: CDR1 MNHEY, CDR2 SVGEGT. This CDR3 region has 16 residues. V was clipped by 0 bases and J by 4 bases; unmatched bases: 6. CDR3 sequence (DNA): TGTGCCAGCAGTTACTCTTTCCAGCGGGGATACAATGAGCAGTTCTTC. Amino acid sequence: CASSYSFQRGYNEQFF.

A remark on this clonotype: A much larger clonotype is one base distant, so this may be a read error. The chain links TRBV10-3 to TRBJ2-1; 7 nucleotides agree with TRBD2. CDR3 length: 12 amino acids. The V and J ends lost 11 bases and 9 bases, in that order; junction bases with no gene match: 10. The germline V gene has CDR1 ENHRY and CDR2 SYGVKD. CDR3 sequence: CAGRSGGSEQFF. As DNA, the CDR3 is TGTGCCGGAAGATCGGGGGGATCTGAGCAGTTCTTC.

V and J are TRBV12-3 or TRBV12-4 and TRBJ2-7, with TRBD2 matching over 8 bases. The J segment lost 4 bases and the V segment lost 5 bases, leaving 7 bases of the junction unmatched. The CDR3 is 14 residues long. The CDR3 sequence: CASSPGTSQYEQYF. As DNA, the CDR3 is TGTGCCAGCAGTCCCGGGACTAGTCAGTACGAGCAGTACTTC.

This clonotype has only one observation. This may stem from a read error, because a much larger clone lies one nucleotide away. The rearrangement uses TRBV20-1 and TRBJ2-7; either TRBD1 or TRBD2 may supply D (5 bases each). This CDR3 is 15 amino acids long. CDR1 DFQATT and CDR2 SNEGSKA come from the germline V gene (reference sequence). The ends were cut back, 2 bases at V and 2 bases at J, with 16 bases in the middle. The CDR3 DNA follows: TGCAGTGCTAGAAAATGGGACGGGGAGCCCTACGAGCAGTACTTC. It codes for CSARKWDGEPYEQYF.

The rearrangement links TRBV5-1 to TRBJ2-1; D possibly corresponds to TRBD2 (7 bases). This CDR3 contains 15 residues. The germline V gene has CDR1 SGHRS and CDR2 YFSETQ. With 5 bases removed from V and 5 bases from J, the gap between germline ends came to 17 bases. CDR3 nucleotide sequence: TGCGCCAGCAGACGGTCGAGCGGGACACACAATGAGCAGTTCTTC. Its protein product is CASRRSSGTHNEQFF. The whole variable domain, remainder taken from reference TRBV5-1 and TRBJ2-1, is KAGVTQTPRYLIKTRGQQVTLSCSPISGHRSVSWYQQTPGQGLQFLFEYFSETQRNKGNFPGRFSGRQFSNSRSEMNVSTLELGDSALYLCASRRSSGTHNEQFFGPGTRLTVL.

The rearrangement links TRBV20-1 to TRBJ2-1, with D uncertain. Germline lookup yields CDR1 DFQATT and CDR2 SNEGSKA (reference sequence). CDR3 length equals 11 residues. Trimming took off 1 base at V and 8 bases at J, with 6 bases between the two ends. CDR3 bases: TGCAGTGCTAGAGCGGGTTATGAGCAGTTCTTC. Its translation: CSARAGYEQFF.

This clonotype was detected many times. This chain joins TRBV29-1 and TRBJ1-1, with a possible D match to TRBD1 (5 bases). Trimming took 4 bases from V and 6 from J, leaving 18 bases between them. This CDR3 has 14 amino acids. CDR1 is SQVTM and CDR2 is ANQGSEA in the germline V gene. CDR3 nucleotides: TGCAGCGTTGTAGCGACAGTTTACGGTTCTGAAGCTTTCTTT. The encoded protein is CSVVATVYGSEAFF.

For this clonotype: This may stem from a read error, because a much larger clone lies one nucleotide away. The chain is built from TRBV7-9 and TRBJ1-5, with D hard to call. Germline CDR1 reads SEHNR; CDR2 reads FQNEAQ (reference sequence). CDR3 length equals 13 residues. The DNA for the CDR3 is TGTGCCTGCAGCTCCGACGGGGATCAGCCCCAGCATTTT. Protein sequence: CACSSDGDQPQHF.

This clonotype was detected only a few times. The V call is TRBV20-1, the J call TRBJ2-1; D not certain. Trimming left V 1 base short and J 0 bases short, with 10 bases between. Germline CDR1 and CDR2: DFQATT and SNEGSKA (reference sequence). This CDR3 has 15 amino acids. CDR3 coding DNA: TGCAGTGCTAGAGGGAGACGGGTCTCCTACAATGAGCAGTTCTTC. Encoded protein: CSARGRRVSYNEQFF.

The V call is TRBV18, the J call TRBJ2-7; TRBD2 aligns across 9 bases. V lost 0 bases and J lost 2; bases outside the gene matches: 2. CDR3 length: 15 amino acids. CDR1 KGHSH and CDR2 LQKENI come from the germline V gene. The CDR3 sequence: CASSPPLAGPYEQYF. Here the CDR3 DNA reads TGTGCCAGCTCACCACCACTAGCGGGCCCCTACGAGCAGTACTTC.

The chain recombines TRBV7-8 with TRBJ2-3; 8 nucleotides line up with TRBD2. This CDR3 region has 17 residues. The germline V gene encodes CDR1 SGHVS and CDR2 FQNEAQ. V gave up 2 bases and J gave up 0 bases; unmatched junction bases: 7. This CDR3 is CASSLMREAPSTDTQYF. The CDR3, as DNA: TGTGCCAGCAGCTTAATGCGGGAGGCCCCTAGCACAGATACGCAGTATTTT.

This chain connects TRBV6-4 to TRBJ2-7; possible D gene TRBD2, 6 bases. This CDR3 region has 17 residues. CDR1 MRHNA and CDR2 SNTAGT come from the germline V gene. Between the trimmed V and J ends, which lost 4 bases and 9 bases, there was a span of 28 bases. CDR3 region: CASSVLRETWGCGLQYF. The CDR3 region has the DNA TGTGCCAGCAGTGTCCTACGGGAGACTTGGGGCTGTGGGTTGCAGTACTTC.

The rearrangement joins TRBV19 to TRBJ1-4; tentatively, D is TRBD1 (5 bases). The CDR3 loop spans 13 amino acids. CDR1 is LNHDA and CDR2 is SQIVND in the germline V gene (reference sequence). The V end was cut by 5 bases, the J end by 4 bases, with 8 bases between. The CDR3 reads CASSGTNNEKLFF. The CDR3, as DNA: TGTGCCAGTAGTGGGACGAATAATGAAAAACTGTTTTTT. Complete variable domain (other parts from reference TRBV19 and TRBJ1-4): DGGITQSPKYLFRKEGQNVTLSCEQNLNHDAMYWYRQDPGQGLRLIYYSQIVNDFQKGDIAEGYSVSREKKESFPLTVTSAQKNPTAFYLCASSGTNNEKLFFGSGTQLSVL.

In the case of this clonotype: A read error may be the cause here, since a much bigger clone is one base away. V usage is TRBV20-1 and J usage is TRBJ2-1; TRBD2 matches 11 bases. The CDR3 is made up of 15 amino acids. The germline V gene encodes CDR1 DFQATT and CDR2 SNEGSKA (reference sequence). V was clipped by 1 base and J by 10 bases; unmatched bases: 9. The CDR3 DNA reads as TGCAGTGCTAGAGGGGGGGGACTAGCGGATCGGGAGCAGTTCTTC. Its protein is CSARGGGLADREQFF.

This clonotype was seen a few times. This may be a read error: a much more frequent sequence differs by one nucleotide. This chain links TRBV7-3 with TRBJ1-1; the D is unclear. Germline V CDR1 and CDR2: SGHTA, FQGTGA. CDR3 length equals 13 residues. Trimming took off 5 bases at V and 3 bases at J, with 10 bases between the two ends. CDR3: CASSVVRDTEAFF. Here the CDR3 DNA reads TGTGCCAGCAGCGTGGTCCGAGACACTGAAGCTTTCTTT.

This clonotype appeared a few times. V gene TRBV10-2 combines with J gene TRBJ2-3; TRBD2 agrees at 9 bases. Germline trimming cut 6 bases from V and 6 bases from J; bases unmatched to any gene: 7. Germline-derived CDR1 and CDR2 are WSHSY and SAAADI. The CDR3 runs to 14 residues. The CDR3 bases are TGCGCCAGCAGCCCTAGCGGGGTATTTGATACGCAGTATTTT. Translation: CASSPSGVFDTQYF.

This clonotype was seen only a few times. This chain connects TRBV20-1 to TRBJ2-1; 11 bases match TRBD2. The CDR3 loop spans 15 amino acids. Germline V lookup: CDR1 DFQATT, CDR2 SNEGSKA (reference sequence). Trimming removed 5 bases from V and 4 bases from J; junction bases left unmatched: 7. The CDR3 region has the DNA TGCAGTGCTCAACACAGACTAGCGGGATACAATGAGCAGTTCTTC. Its protein product is CSAQHRLAGYNEQFF.

V is TRBV5-1 and J is TRBJ2-3; possibly TRBD2 for D (6 bases). From germline, CDR1 is SGHRS and CDR2 YFSETQ. V lost 0 bases to trimming and J lost 0 bases, with 14 bases between them. The CDR3 has 17 residues. CDR3 loop: CASSLAPTGGSTDTQYF. In nucleotides, the CDR3 is TGCGCCAGCAGCTTGGCCCCAACCGGGGGTAGCACAGATACGCAGTATTTT.

The chain joins TRBV20-1 to TRBJ2-3; the D gene is possibly TRBD2 (6 bases). CDR3 length equals 14 residues. With 4 bases removed from V and 0 bases from J, the gap between germline ends came to 11 bases. Looked up from germline, CDR1 is DFQATT and CDR2 is SNEGSKA (reference sequence). In nucleotides, the CDR3 is TGCAGTGCTAAATGGCGGGAAAGCACAGATACGCAGTATTTT. Its translation: CSAKWRESTDTQYF.

V usage is TRBV7-9 and J usage is TRBJ2-7, with 10 bases matching TRBD1. Germline values: CDR1 SEHNR, CDR2 FQNEAQ (reference sequence). This CDR3 has 15 residues. Trimming at V came to 5 bases and at J to 5 bases, leaving 9 bases not matched to a gene. The CDR3: CASSGPGQGTNEQYF. CDR3 DNA: TGTGCCAGCAGCGGACCGGGACAGGGGACGAACGAGCAGTACTTC.

In this sample, this clonotype turned up a few times. This chain joins TRBV4-1 and TRBJ1-4; no clear D. Germline V lookup: CDR1 MGHRA, CDR2 YSYEKL. This CDR3 has 14 residues. Trimming removed 8 bases at V and 3 bases at J, with 13 bases between. The CDR3 region is CASASMISNEKLFF. In DNA form, the CDR3 reads TGCGCCAGCGCCTCGATGATCTCTAATGAAAAACTGTTTTTT.

This clonotype was seen repeatedly, ten times or more. The genes are TRBV7-2 and TRBJ2-7; no definite D call. The CDR3 contains 15 residues. The ends were cut back, 5 bases at V and 0 bases at J, with 14 bases in the middle. The germline V gene has CDR1 SGHTA and CDR2 FQGNSA. CDR3 residues: CASSLQNSASYEQYF. DNA of the CDR3: TGTGCCAGCAGCCTTCAAAACAGTGCCTCCTACGAGCAGTACTTC.

Concerning this clonotype: Its ends do not fully match the called genes, so a read error is possible. The chain is built from TRBV7-2 and TRBJ2-3; 7 nucleotides line up with TRBD2. The germline CDR1 and CDR2 sequences are SGHTA and FQGNSA. The CDR3 consists of 14 residues. The CDR3 loop is CVSSRTSDVDTQYF. The CDR3 DNA follows: TGTGTCAGCAGCCGTACTAGCGACGTAGATACGCAGTATTTT.

This clonotype has a handful of counts. The chain is built from TRBV29-1 and TRBJ1-1; D is perhaps TRBD1 (5 bases). Germline-derived CDR1 and CDR2 are SQVTM and ANQGSEA. V was pared by 0 bases and J by 11 bases, with 13 bases between. The CDR3 is 12 residues long. Here the CDR3 DNA reads TGCAGCGTTGAAGAGGGTTTGGGGGGGGCTTTCTTT. Translated: CSVEEGLGGAFF.

There are a few counts of this clonotype. This sequence joins TRBV5-1 and TRBJ2-5; 8 bases are shared with TRBD2. There are 16 residues in the CDR3. Germline V CDR1 and CDR2: SGHRS, YFSETQ. V lost 5 bases, J lost 2 bases, and 11 bases stayed unmatched. CDR3 DNA: TGCGCCAGCAGGGGTGGAGTAGCGGGGACGCAAGAGACCCAGTACTTC. Translation gives CASRGGVAGTQETQYF.